This record looks at one TCR beta chain sequence and its context. What it recognizes is unknown. This specimen belongs to a study of cytomegalovirus exposure and HLA in healthy donors. Study context: There were nearly 120 million unique TCR beta sequences, drawn from about 190 million T cells, in an earlier analysis.

With 60 Vbeta and 13 Jbeta primers, the PCR was carried out. Generated by immunoSEQ multiplex PCR, the TCRdb table keeps only in-frame clones and is missing some. The profile shows approximately 53,000 clones, roughly four fifths of them singletons. Study-level points and caveats: Highest at DRB1 and lowest at HLA-C, TCR association rates differed among HLA loci in a later analysis. Relative to equally common others, HLA-associated TCR beta chains showed greater clonal expansion in a later analysis.

The sequenced material came from PBMCs. The TCR comes from a woman aged 40-49 years in good health and CMV-seropositive.

The CDR3 region has the DNA TGTGCCAGCAGTTACAGCGGGGGGAGGTCCAATGAGCAGTTCTTC. Its protein product is CASSYSGGRSNEQFF. This chain links TRBV6-5 with TRBJ2-1; TRBD2 matches 9 bases. J gave up 6 bases and V 2 bases, and 5 bases lay outside the gene matches. The CDR3 covers 15 residues. Per the germline V gene, CDR1 is MNHEY and CDR2 is SVGAGI.